The clone carrying this T cell receptor (beta chain) turned up a few times. Its specificity is not known. Other nucleotide sequences in the sample specify the same CDR3. The data belong to a study of shared clonotypes between healthy human individuals. The study, taken as a whole, reports: It was the few donors that limited the genetic and exposure-history diversity represented.

The CDR3 is made up of 14 amino acids. With V trimmed by 1 base and J by 2 bases, 1 base remained unmatched. The V gene's germline CDR1 is SGHAT and CDR2 FQNNGV. Terminally differentiated effector memory CD45RA+ cells were excluded from the naive CD8 cells, which were CD45RO-negative and positively selected for CCR7. Profiled with immunoSEQ multiplex PCR; TCRdb holds only in-frame clones, not every one. This sample has about 2 million clones, with less than 95% found just once. Sequenced: naive CD8+ T cells sorted from blood. The receptor comes from a man between 18 and 35 years old in good health. The chain joins TRBV11-2 to TRBJ2-7; 8 bases map to TRBD1. This CDR3 reads CASSLGTGTYEQYF. The DNA for the CDR3 is TGTGCCAGCAGCTTAGGGACAGGGACCTACGAGCAGTACTTC.